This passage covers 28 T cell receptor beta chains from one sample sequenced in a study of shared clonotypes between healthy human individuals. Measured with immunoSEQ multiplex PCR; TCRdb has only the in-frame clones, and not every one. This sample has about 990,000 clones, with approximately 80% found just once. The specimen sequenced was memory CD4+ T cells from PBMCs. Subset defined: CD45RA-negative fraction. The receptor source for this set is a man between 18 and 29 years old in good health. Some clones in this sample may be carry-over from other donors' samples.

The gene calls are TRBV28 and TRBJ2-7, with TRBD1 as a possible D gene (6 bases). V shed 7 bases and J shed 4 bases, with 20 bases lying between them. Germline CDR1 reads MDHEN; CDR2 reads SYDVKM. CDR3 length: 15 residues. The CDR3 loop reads CASTPSNPGQYEQYF. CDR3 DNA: TGTGCCAGCACGCCCTCCAACCCCGGACAGTACGAGCAGTACTTC.

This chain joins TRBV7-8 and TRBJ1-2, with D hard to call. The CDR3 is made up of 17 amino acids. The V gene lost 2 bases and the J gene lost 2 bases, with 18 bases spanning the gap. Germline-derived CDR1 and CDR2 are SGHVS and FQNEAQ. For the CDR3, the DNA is TGTGCCAGCAGCTTACCGGCCACCGAAGAGGGAAACTATGGCTACACCTTC. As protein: CASSLPATEEGNYGYTF.

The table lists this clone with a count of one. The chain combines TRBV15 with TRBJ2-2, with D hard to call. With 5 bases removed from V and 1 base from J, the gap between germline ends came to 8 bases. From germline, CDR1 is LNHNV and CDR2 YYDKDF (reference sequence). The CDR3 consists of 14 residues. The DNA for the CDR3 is TGTGCCACCAGCCCACCCGGGAACACCGGGGAGCTGTTTTTT. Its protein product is CATSPPGNTGELFF. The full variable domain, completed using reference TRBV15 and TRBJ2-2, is DAMVIQNPRYQVTQFGKPVTLSCSQTLNHNVMYWYQQKSSQAPKLLFHYYDKDFNNEADTPDNFQSRRPNTSFCFLDIRSPGLGDTAMYLCATSPPGNTGELFFGEGSRLTVL.

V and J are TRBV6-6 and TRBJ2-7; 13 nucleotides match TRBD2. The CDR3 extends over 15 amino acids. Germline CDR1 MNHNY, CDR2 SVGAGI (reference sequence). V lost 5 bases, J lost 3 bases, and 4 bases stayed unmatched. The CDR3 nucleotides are TGTGCCAGCAGTCCGTGGACTAGCGGGAGCTACGAGCAGTACTTC. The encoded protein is CASSPWTSGSYEQYF.

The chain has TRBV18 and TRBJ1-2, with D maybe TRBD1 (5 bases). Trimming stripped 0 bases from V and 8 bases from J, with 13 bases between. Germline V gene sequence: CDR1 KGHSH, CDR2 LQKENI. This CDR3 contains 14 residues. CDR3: CASSPPSGARGYTF. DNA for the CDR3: TGTGCCAGCTCACCACCGTCCGGGGCTAGAGGCTACACCTTC. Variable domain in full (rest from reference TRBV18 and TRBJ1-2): NAGVMQNPRHLVRRRGQEARLRCSPMKGHSHVYWYRQLPEEGLKFMVYLQKENIIDESGMPKERFSAEFPKEGPSILRIQQVVRGDSAAYFCASSPPSGARGYTFGSGTRLTVV.

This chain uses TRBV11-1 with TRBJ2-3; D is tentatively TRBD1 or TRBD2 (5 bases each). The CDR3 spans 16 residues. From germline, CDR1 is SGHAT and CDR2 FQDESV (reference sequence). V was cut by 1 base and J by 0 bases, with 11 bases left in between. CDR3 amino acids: CASSLVWDPSTDTQYF. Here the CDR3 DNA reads TGTGCCAGCAGCTTAGTTTGGGACCCCAGCACAGATACGCAGTATTTT. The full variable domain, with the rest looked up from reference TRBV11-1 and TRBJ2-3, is EAEVAQSPRYKITEKSQAVAFWCDPISGHATLYWYRQILGQGPELLVQFQDESVVDDSQLPKDRFSAERLKGVDSTLKIQPAELGDSAMYLCASSLVWDPSTDTQYFGPGTRLTVL.

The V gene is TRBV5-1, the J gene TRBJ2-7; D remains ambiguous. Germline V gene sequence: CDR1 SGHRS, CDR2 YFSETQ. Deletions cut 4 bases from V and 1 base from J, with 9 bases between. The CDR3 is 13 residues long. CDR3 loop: CASSETRSYEQYF. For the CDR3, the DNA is TGCGCCAGCAGCGAGACTCGGTCCTACGAGCAGTACTTC. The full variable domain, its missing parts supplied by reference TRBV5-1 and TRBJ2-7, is KAGVTQTPRYLIKTRGQQVTLSCSPISGHRSVSWYQQTPGQGLQFLFEYFSETQRNKGNFPGRFSGRQFSNSRSEMNVSTLELGDSALYLCASSETRSYEQYFGPGTRLTVT.

The CDR3 reads CASSLNPGSSYEQYF. In DNA, the CDR3 is TGTGCCAGCAGTTTAAATCCGGGGAGCTCCTACGAGCAGTACTTC. This chain joins TRBV28 and TRBJ2-7, with TRBD2 as a possible D gene (5 bases). From germline, CDR1 is MDHEN and CDR2 SYDVKM. This CDR3 region has 15 residues. Trimming shortened V by 2 bases and J by 0 bases, and 11 bases separated the two germline ends.

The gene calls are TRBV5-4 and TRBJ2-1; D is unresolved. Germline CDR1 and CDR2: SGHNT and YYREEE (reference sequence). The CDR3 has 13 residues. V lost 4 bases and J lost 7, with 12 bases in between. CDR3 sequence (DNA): TGTGCCAGCAGCGTTGGTGTAGAGAATGAGCAGTTCTTC. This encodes CASSVGVENEQFF. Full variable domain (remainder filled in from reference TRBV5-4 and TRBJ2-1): ETGVTQSPTHLIKTRGQQVTLRCSSQSGHNTVSWYQQALGQGPQFIFQYYREEENGRGNFPPRFSGLQFPNYSSELNVNALELDDSALYLCASSVGVENEQFFGPGTRLTVL.

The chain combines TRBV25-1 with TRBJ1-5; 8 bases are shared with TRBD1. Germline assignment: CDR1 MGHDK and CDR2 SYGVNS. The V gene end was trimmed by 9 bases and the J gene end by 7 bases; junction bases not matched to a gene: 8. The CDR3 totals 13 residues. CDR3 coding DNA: TGTGCCAGTTCGGACAGGGCCGAACAGCCCCAGCATTTT. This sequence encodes CASSDRAEQPQHF.

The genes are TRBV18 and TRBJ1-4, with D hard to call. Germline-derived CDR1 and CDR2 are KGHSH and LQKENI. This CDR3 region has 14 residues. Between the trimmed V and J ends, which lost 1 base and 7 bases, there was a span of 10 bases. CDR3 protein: CASSPQSSGEKLFF. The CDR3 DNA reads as TGTGCCAGCTCACCACAAAGTTCTGGTGAAAAACTGTTTTTT. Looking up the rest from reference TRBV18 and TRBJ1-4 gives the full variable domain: NAGVMQNPRHLVRRRGQEARLRCSPMKGHSHVYWYRQLPEEGLKFMVYLQKENIIDESGMPKERFSAEFPKEGPSILRIQQVVRGDSAAYFCASSPQSSGEKLFFGSGTQLSVL.

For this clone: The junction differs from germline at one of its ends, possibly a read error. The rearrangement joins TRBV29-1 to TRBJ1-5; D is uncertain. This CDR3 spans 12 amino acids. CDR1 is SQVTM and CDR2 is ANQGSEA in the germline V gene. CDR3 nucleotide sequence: TGCAGCGTAACATACAACTCCGGGCCCCGGCATTTT. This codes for CSVTYNSGPRHF.

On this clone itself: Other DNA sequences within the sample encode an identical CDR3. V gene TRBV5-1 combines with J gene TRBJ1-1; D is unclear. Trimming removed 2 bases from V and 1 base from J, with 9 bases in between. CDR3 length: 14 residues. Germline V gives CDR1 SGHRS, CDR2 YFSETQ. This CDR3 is CASSLGFGNTEAFF. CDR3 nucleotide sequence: TGCGCCAGCAGCTTAGGTTTCGGGAACACTGAAGCTTTCTTT.

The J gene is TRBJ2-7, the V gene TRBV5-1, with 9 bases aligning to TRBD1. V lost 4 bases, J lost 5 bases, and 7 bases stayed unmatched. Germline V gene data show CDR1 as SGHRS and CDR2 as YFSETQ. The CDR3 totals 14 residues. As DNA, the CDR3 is TGCGCCAGCAGCACCGGACAGGGGTGGAACGAGCAGTACTTC. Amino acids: CASSTGQGWNEQYF.

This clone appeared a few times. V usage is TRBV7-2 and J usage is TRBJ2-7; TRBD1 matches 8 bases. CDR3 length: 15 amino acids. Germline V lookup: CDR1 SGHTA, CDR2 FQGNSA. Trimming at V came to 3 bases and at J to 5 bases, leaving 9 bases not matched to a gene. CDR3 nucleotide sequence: TGTGCCAGCAGCTTCCAGGGGGCAGATGTCCACGAGCAGTACTTC. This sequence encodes CASSFQGADVHEQYF.

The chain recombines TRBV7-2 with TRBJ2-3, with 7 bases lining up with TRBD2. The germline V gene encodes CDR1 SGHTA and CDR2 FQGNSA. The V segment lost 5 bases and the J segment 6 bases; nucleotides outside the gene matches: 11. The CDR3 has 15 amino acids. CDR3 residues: CASSNVGGGWDTQYF. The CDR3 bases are TGTGCCAGCAGCAATGTTGGGGGGGGATGGGATACGCAGTATTTT.

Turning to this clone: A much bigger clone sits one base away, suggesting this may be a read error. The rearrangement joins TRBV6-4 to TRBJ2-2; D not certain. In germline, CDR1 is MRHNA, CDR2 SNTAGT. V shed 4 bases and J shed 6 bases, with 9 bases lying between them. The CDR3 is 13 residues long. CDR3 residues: CASSGRDAGELFF. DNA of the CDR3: TGTGCCAGCAGTGGAAGGGATGCCGGGGAGCTGTTTTTT.

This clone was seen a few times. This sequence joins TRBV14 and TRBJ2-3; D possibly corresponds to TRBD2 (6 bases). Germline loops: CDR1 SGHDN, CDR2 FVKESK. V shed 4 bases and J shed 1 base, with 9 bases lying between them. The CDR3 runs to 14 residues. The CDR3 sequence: CASSRPGGTDTQYF. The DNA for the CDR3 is TGTGCCAGCAGCCGTCCGGGAGGCACAGATACGCAGTATTTT.

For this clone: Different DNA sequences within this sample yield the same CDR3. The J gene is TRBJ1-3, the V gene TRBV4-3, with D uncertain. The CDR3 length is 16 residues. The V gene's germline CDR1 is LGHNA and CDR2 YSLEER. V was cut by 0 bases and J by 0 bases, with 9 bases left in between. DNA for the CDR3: TGCGCCAGCAGCCAAGATGGGAGCCTCTCTGGAAACACCATATATTTT. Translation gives CASSQDGSLSGNTIYF.

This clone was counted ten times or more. The CDR3 DNA sequence: TGCGCCAGCAGCCTACCGGACGTTAATCAGGGGGGCTACACCTTC. This translates into CASSLPDVNQGGYTF. The chain is built from TRBV5-1 and TRBJ1-2, with D tentatively TRBD1 (6 bases). V was pared by 4 bases and J by 8 bases, with 21 bases between. The CDR3 length is 15 residues. Germline lookup yields CDR1 SGHRS and CDR2 YFSETQ.

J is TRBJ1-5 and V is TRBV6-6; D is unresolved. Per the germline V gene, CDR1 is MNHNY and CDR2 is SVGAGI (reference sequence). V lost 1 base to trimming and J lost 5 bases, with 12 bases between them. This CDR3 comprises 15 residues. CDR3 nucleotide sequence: TGTGCCAGCAGTTACTGGGGAATGACCCATCAGCCCCAGCATTTT. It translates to CASSYWGMTHQPQHF.

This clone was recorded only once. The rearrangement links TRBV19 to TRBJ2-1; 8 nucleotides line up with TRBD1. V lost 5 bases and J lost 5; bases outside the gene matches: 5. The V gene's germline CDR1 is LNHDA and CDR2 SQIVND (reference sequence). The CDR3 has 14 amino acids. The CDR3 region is CASSYRGIHNEQFF. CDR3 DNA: TGTGCCAGTAGTTACAGGGGGATCCACAATGAGCAGTTCTTC.

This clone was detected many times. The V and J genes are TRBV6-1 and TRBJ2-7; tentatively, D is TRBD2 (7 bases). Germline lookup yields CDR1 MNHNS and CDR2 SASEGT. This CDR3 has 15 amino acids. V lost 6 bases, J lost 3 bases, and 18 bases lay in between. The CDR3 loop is CASSLRGARSYEQYF. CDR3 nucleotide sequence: TGTGCCAGCAGCCTTCGGGGGGCGCGAAGCTACGAGCAGTACTTC.

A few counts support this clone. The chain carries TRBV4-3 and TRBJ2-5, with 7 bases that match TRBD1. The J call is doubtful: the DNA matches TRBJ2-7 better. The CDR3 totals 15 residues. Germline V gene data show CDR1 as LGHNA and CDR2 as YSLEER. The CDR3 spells CASSQERGPSYEQYF. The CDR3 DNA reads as TGCGCCAGCAGCCAAGAAAGGGGGCCGTCCTACGAGCAGTACTTC.

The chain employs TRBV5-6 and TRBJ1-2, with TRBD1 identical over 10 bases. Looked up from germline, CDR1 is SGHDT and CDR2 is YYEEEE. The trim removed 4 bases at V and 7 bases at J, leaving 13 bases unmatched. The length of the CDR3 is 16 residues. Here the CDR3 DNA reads TGTGCCAGCAGCCTATGGGGGACAGGGGATTCCTGTGGCTACACCTTC. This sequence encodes CASSLWGTGDSCGYTF.

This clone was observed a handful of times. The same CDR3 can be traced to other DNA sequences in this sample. CDR3 nucleotide sequence: TGCAGTGCTAGAGCGGCTTATGGCTACACCTTC. This sequence encodes CSARAAYGYTF. The chain uses TRBV20-1 and TRBJ1-2; D uncertain. Germline V gives CDR1 DFQATT, CDR2 SNEGSKA (reference sequence). V lost 1 base and J lost 5, with 5 bases in between. The CDR3 spans 11 residues.

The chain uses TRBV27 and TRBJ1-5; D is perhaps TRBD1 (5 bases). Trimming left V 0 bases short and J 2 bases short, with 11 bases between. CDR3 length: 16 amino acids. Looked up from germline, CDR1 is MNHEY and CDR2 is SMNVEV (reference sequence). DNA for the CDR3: TGTGCCAGCAGTTTATCGTATAGGGGCGGCAATCAGCCCCAGCATTTT. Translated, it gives CASSLSYRGGNQPQHF.

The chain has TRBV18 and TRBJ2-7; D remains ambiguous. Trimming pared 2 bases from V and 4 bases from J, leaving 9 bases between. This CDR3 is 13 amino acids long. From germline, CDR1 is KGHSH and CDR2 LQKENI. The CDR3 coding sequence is TGTGCCAGCTCACCAGGTGGGCAGTACGAGCAGTACTTC. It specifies CASSPGGQYEQYF.